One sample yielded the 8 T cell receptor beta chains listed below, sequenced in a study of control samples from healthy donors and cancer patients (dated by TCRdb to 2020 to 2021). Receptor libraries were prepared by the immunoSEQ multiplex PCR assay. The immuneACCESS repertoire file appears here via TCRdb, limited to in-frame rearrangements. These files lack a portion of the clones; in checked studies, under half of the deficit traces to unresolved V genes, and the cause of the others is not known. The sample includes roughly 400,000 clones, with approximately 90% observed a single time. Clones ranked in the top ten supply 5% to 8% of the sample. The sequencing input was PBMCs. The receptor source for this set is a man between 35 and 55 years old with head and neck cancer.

Written as DNA, the CDR3 is TGTGCCTGGAGTGTACGTTCGTCAGGGAACACTGAAGCTTTCTTT. This sequence encodes CAWSVRSSGNTEAFF. The chain couples TRBV30 to TRBJ1-1; D is ambiguous. The germline V gene encodes CDR1 GTSNPN and CDR2 SVGIG (reference sequence). Trimming took 0 bases from V and 1 from J, leaving 12 bases between them. The CDR3 loop spans 15 amino acids.

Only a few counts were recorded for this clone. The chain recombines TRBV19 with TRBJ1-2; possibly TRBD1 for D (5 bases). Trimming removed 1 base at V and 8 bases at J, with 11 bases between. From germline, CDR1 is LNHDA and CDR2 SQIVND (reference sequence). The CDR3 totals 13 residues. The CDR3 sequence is CASSIVGVDGYTF. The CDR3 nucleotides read TGTGCCAGTAGTATAGTAGGGGTCGACGGCTACACCTTC.

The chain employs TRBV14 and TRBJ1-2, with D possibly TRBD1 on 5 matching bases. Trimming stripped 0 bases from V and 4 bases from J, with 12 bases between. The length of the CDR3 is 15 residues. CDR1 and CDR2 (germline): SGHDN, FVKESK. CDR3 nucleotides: TGTGCCAGCAGCCAAGAGGGGCACCCCTCCTATGGCTACACCTTC. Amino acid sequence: CASSQEGHPSYGYTF.

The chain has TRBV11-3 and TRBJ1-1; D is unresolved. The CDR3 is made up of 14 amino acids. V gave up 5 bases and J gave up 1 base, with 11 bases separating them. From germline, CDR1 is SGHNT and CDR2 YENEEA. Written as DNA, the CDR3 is TGTGCCAGCAGCCCCGGAAGCTGGAACACTGAAGCTTTCTTT. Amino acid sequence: CASSPGSWNTEAFF.

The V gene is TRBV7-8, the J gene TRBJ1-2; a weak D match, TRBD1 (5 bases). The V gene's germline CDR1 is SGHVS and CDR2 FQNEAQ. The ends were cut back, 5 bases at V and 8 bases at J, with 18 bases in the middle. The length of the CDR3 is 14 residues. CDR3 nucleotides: TGTGCCAGCAGCCAGCCCCCAGGGAGCTGGGGCTACACCTTC. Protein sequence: CASSQPPGSWGYTF.

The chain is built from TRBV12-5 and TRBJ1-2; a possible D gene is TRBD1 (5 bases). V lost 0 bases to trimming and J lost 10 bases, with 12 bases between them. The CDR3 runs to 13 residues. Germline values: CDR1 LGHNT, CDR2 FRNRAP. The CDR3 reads CASGLVPQGTYTF. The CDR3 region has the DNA TGTGCTAGTGGTTTGGTACCTCAGGGTACCTACACCTTC.

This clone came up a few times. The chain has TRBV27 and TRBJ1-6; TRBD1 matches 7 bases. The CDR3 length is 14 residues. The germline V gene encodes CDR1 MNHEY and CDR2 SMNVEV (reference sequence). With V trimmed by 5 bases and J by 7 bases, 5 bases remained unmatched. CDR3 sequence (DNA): TGTGCCAGCAGTGTAGGGGGCAGGAATTCACCCCTCCACTTT. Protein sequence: CASSVGGRNSPLHF.

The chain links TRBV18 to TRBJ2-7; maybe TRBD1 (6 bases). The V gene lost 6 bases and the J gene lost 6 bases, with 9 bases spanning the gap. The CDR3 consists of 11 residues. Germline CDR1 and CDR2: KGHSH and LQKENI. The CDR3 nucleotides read TGTGCCAGCTCCGTGACAGGCGAGCAGTACTTC. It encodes CASSVTGEQYF.